The sequence of this T cell receptor beta chain was determined in a study of T cell clones after liver transplantation. The protocol was immunoSEQ multiplex PCR, while the TCRdb copy is restricted to in-frame clones and leaves out a portion. Among under 150,000 clones listed, 90% were seen once. This CDR3 is built from 13 residues. J lost 12 bases, V lost 4 bases, and 11 bases had no gene match. The germline V gene has CDR1 SGHAT and CDR2 FQNNGV. Study-level points and caveats: A larger donor-reactive than third-party decline suggested partial antigen-specific deletion.

Details on this clone: What it binds is not known.

V is TRBV11-2 and J is TRBJ2-7; 8 bases are shared with TRBD1. This receptor was taken from a human patient who received a liver transplant. Some T cells may originate from the graft donor. The source material was CD4+ T cells from blood, sampled 12 months after liver transplant. The CDR3 coding sequence is TGTGCCAGCAGCTCCACCGGACAGGGATTAAGGTACTTC. It translates to CASSSTGQGLRYF.